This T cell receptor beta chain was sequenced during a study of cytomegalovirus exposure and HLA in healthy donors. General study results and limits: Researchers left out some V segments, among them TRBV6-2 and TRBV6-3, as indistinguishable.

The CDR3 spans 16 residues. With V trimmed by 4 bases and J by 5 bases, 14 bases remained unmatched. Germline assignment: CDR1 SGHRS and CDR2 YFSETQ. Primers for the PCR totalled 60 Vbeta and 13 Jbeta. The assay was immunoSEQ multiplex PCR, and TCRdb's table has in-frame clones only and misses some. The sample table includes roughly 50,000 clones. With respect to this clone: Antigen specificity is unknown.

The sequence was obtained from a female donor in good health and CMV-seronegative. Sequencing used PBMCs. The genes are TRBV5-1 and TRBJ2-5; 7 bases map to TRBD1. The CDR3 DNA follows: TGCGCCAGCAGCCTCCCCCAGGGGGTAAATATGGAGACCCAGTACTTC. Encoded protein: CASSLPQGVNMETQYF.